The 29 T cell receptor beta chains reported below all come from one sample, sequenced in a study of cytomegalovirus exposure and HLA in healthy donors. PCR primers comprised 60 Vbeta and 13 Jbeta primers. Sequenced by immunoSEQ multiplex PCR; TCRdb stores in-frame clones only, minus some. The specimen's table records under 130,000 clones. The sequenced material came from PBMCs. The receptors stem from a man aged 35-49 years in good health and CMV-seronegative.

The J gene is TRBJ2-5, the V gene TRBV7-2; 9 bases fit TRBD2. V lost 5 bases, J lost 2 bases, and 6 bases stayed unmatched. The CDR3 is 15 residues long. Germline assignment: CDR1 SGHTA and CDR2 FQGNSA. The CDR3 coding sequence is TGTGCCAGCAGCCAAGGGACTAGCTCTCAAGAGACCCAGTACTTC. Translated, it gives CASSQGTSSQETQYF.

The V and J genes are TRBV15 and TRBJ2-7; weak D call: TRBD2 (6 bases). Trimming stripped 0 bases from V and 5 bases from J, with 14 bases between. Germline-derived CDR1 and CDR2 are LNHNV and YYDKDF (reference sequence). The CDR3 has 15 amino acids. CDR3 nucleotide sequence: TGTGCCACCAGCAGAGATCAGAGCCGGAGGGACGAGCAGTACTTC. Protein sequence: CATSRDQSRRDEQYF.

The CDR3 is CASSFRANYGYTF. CDR3 bases: TGTGCCAGCAGTTTTAGAGCTAACTATGGCTACACCTTC. The V gene is TRBV27, the J gene TRBJ1-2; no definite D call. Deletions cut 3 bases from V and 0 bases from J, with 5 bases between. Germline loops: CDR1 MNHEY, CDR2 SMNVEV (reference sequence). The CDR3 is 13 residues long.

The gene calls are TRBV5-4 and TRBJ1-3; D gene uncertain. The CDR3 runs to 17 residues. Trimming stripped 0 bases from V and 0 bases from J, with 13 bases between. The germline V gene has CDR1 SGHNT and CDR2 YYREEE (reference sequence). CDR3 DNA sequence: TGTGCCAGCAGCTTGGGAGCAGGCGGGAACTCTGGAAACACCATATATTTT. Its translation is CASSLGAGGNSGNTIYF.

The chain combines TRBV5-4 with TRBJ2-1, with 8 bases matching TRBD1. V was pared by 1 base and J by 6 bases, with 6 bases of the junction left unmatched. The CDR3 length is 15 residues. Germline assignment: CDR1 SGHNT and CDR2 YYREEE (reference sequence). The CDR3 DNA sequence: TGTGCCAGCAGCTTGAGCAGGGGGCTGGCCAATGAGCAGTTCTTC. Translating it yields CASSLSRGLANEQFF.

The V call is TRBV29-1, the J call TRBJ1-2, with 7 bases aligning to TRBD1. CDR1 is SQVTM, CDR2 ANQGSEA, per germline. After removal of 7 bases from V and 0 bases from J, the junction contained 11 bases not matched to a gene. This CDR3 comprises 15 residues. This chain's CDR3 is CSALRQGKANYGYTF. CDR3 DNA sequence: TGCAGCGCGTTACGACAGGGAAAAGCTAACTATGGCTACACCTTC.

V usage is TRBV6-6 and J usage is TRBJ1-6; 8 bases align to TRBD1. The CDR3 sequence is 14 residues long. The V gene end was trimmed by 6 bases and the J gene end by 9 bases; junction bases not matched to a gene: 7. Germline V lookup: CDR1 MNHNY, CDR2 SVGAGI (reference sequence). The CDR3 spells CASSTTGDSSPLHF. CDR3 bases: TGTGCCAGCAGCACGACAGGGGACAGTTCACCCCTCCACTTT.

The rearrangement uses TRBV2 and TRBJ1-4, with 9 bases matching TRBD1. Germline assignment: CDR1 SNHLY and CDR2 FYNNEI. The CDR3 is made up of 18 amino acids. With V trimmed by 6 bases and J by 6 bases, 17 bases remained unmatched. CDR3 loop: CASSTNRDRVLPYEKLFF. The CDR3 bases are TGTGCCAGCAGCACTAACCGGGACAGGGTCCTCCCTTATGAAAAACTGTTTTTT.

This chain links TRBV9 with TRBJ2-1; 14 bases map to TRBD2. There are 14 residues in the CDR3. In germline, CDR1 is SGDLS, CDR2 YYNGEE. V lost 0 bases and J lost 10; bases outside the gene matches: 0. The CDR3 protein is CASSVGLAGGEQFF. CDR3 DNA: TGTGCCAGCAGCGTAGGACTAGCGGGAGGGGAGCAGTTCTTC.

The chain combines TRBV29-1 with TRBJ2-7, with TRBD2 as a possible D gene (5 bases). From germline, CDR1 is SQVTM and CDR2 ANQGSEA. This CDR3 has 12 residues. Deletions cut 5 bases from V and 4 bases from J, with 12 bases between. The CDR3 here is CSVSSLGYEQYF. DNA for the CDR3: TGCAGCGTTTCTAGCTTGGGGTACGAGCAGTACTTC.

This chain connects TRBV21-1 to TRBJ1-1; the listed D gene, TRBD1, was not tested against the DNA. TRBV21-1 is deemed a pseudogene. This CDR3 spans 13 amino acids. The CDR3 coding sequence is TGTGCCAGCAGCAAAGCGGCCTGTAAGGAAGCTTTCTTT. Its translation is CASSKAACKEAFF.

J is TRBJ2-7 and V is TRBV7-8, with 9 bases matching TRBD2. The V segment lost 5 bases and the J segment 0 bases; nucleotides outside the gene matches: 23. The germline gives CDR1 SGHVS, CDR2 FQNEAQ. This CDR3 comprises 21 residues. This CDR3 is CASSLPRQRLAESPPSYEQYF. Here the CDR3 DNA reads TGTGCCAGCAGCCTACCTCGACAACGACTAGCGGAATCACCCCCCTCCTACGAGCAGTACTTC.

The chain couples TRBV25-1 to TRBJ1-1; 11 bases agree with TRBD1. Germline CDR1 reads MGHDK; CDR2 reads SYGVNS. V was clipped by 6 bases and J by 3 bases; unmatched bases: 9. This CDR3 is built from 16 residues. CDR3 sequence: CASRGQGDLRDTEAFF. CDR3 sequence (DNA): TGTGCCAGCAGGGGACAGGGGGACCTAAGGGACACTGAAGCTTTCTTT.

The CDR3 nucleotides are TGCGCCAGCAGCCATGACAGGGGGAGTGACACCATATATTTT. The encoded protein is CASSHDRGSDTIYF. The chain couples TRBV5-1 to TRBJ1-3, with TRBD1 matching 9 bases. CDR1 is SGHRS, CDR2 YFSETQ, per germline. The CDR3 contains 14 residues. Trimming at V came to 4 bases and at J to 8 bases, leaving 7 bases not matched to a gene.

CDR3 residues: CASSYSGQGTYEQYF. CDR3 DNA: TGTGCCAGCAGCTATTCGGGACAGGGGACCTACGAGCAGTACTTC. The chain has TRBV14 and TRBJ2-7; 10 bases line up with TRBD1. The CDR3 is 15 residues long. The germline CDR1 and CDR2 sequences are SGHDN and FVKESK. V trimming: 5 bases; J trimming: 2 bases; junction bases outside the gene matches: 6. Full variable domain (remainder filled in from reference TRBV14 and TRBJ2-7): EAGVTQFPSHSVIEKGQTVTLRCDPISGHDNLYWYRRVMGKEIKFLLHFVKESKQDESGMPNNRFLAERTGGTYSTLKVQPAELEDSGVYFCASSYSGQGTYEQYFGPGTRLTVT.

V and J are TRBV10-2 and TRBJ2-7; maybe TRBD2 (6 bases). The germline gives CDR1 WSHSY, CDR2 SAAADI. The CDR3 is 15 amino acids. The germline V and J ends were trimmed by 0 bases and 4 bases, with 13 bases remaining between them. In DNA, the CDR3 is TGCGCCAGCAGTGAGTCGGGAGGCGGACCGTACGAGCAGTACTTC. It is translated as CASSESGGGPYEQYF.

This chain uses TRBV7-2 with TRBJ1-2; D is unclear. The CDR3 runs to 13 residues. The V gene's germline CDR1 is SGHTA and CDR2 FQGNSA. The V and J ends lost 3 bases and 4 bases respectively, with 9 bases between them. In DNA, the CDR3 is TGTGCCAGCAGCTTGGCCTCCTCCTATGGCTACACCTTC. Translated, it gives CASSLASSYGYTF.

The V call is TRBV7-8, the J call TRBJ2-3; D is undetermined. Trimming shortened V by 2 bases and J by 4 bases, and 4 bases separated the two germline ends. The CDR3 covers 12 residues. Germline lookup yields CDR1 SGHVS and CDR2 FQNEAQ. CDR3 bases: TGTGCCAGCAGCTTATCGGCAGATACGCAGTATTTT. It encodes CASSLSADTQYF.

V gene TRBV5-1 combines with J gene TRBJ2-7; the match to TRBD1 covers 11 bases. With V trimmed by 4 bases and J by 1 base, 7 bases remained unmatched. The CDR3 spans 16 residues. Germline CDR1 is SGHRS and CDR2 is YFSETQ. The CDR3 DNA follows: TGCGCCAGCAGCGATTCCGGGACAGGGGGTTCCTACGAGCAGTACTTC. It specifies CASSDSGTGGSYEQYF.

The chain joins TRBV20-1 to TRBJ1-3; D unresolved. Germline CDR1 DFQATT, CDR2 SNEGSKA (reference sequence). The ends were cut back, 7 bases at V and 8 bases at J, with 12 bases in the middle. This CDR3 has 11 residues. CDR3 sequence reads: CSVRSVDTIYF. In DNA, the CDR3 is TGCAGTGTCCGGTCGGTGGACACCATATATTTT.

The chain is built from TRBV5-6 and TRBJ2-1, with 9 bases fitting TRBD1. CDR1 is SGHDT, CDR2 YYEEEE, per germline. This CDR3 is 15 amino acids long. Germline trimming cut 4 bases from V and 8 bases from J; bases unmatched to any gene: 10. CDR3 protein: CASSIAGTGSDEQFF. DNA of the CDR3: TGTGCCAGCAGCATAGCCGGGACAGGGTCAGATGAGCAGTTCTTC.

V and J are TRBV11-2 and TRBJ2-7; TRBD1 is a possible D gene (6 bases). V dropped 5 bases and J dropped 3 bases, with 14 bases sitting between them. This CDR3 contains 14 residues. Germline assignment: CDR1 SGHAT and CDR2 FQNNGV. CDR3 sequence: CASSTTGQIYEQYF. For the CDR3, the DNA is TGTGCCAGCAGCACAACCGGACAGATCTACGAGCAGTACTTC.

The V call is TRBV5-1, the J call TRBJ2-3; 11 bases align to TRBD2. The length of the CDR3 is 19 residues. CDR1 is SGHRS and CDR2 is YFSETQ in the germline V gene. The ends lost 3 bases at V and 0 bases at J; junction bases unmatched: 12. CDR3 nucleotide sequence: TGCGCCAGCAGCTCTAGGGGACTAGCGGTAATTCCTAGCACAGATACGCAGTATTTT. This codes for CASSSRGLAVIPSTDTQYF.

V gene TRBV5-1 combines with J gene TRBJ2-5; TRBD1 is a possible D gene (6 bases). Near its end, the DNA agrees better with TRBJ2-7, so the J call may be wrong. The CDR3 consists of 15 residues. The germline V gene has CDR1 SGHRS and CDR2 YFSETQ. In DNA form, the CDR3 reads TGCGCCAGCAGCTTGGGGGACATCTCTGTCTACGAGCAGTACTTC. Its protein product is CASSLGDISVYEQYF.

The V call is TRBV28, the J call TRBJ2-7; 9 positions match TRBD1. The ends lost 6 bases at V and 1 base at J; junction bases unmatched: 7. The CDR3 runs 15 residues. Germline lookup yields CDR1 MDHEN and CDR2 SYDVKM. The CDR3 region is CASRPGTGLSYEQYF. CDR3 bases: TGTGCCAGCAGACCAGGGACAGGGTTGTCCTACGAGCAGTACTTC. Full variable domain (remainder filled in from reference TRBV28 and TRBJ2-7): DVKVTQSSRYLVKRTGEKVFLECVQDMDHENMFWYRQDPGLGLRLIYFSYDVKMKEKGDIPEGYSVSREKKERFSLILESASTNQTSMYLCASRPGTGLSYEQYFGPGTRLTVT.

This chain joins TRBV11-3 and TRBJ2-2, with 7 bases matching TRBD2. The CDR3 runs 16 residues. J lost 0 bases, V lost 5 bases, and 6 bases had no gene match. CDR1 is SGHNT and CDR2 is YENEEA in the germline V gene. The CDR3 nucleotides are TGTGCCAGCAGCACGACGACTAGCACGAACACCGGGGAGCTGTTTTTT. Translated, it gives CASSTTTSTNTGELFF.

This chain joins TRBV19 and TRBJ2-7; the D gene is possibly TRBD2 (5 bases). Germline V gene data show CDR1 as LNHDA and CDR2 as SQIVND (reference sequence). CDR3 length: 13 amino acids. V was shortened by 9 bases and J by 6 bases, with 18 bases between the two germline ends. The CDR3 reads CASGLLGSAEQYF. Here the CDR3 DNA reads TGTGCCAGCGGACTTCTAGGTTCCGCCGAGCAGTACTTC. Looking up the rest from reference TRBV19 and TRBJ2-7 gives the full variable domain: DGGITQSPKYLFRKEGQNVTLSCEQNLNHDAMYWYRQDPGQGLRLIYYSQIVNDFQKGDIAEGYSVSREKKESFPLTVTSAQKNPTAFYLCASGLLGSAEQYFGPGTRLTVT.

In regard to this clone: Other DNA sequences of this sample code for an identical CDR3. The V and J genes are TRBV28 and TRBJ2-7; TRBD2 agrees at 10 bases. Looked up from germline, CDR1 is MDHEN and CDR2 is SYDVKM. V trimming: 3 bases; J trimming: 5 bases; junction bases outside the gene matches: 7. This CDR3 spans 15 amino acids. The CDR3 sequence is CASSLYGLAAHEQYF. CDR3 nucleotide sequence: TGTGCCAGCAGTTTGTACGGACTAGCGGCCCACGAGCAGTACTTC.

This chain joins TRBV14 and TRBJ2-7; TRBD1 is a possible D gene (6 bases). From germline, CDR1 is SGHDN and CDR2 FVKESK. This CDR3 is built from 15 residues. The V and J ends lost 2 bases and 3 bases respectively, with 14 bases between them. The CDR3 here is CASSQLQGLVYEQYF. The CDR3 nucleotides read TGTGCCAGCAGCCAACTACAGGGTTTGGTCTACGAGCAGTACTTC.